This T cell receptor beta chain is from a study of OX40 agonist ivuxolimab in advanced cancers. With respect to the entire study: Ivuxolimab was a fully human IgG2 agonistic monoclonal antibody targeting the costimulatory receptor OX40 (CD134). Intravenous ivuxolimab was administered to patients every 2 weeks at six dose levels: 0.01, 0.1, 0.3, 1.5, 3 and 10 mg/kg. Of the approximately 50 dose-escalation patients, hepatocellular carcinoma was present in about 19, melanoma in approximately 15, renal cell carcinoma in 9 and head and neck cancer in 9. The dose-escalation cohort was around 83% male with a mean age of around 62 years, ranging from roughly 20 to 85. Patients were allowed to have had prior anti-PD-1, anti-PD-L1 or anti-CTLA-4 therapy, and 40% to 45% of the dose-escalation patients had previously received checkpoint inhibitors. Three dose-escalation patients achieved partial responses, one with hepatocellular carcinoma and two with cutaneous melanoma. The purpose of peripheral TCRbeta sequencing was to test whether ivuxolimab changed TCR sequence diversity and led to clonal T-cell expansion. The paper describes the monotherapy dose-escalation part (N of about 47 patients) of the phase I trial of ivuxolimab. Study-level results and caveats: In partial responders in the 0.1-3.0 mg/kg groups, normalized peripheral clonal expansion was found to be among the lowest, especially among CD8+ T cells. Clonal expansion of both CD4+ and CD8+ blood T cells was observed from baseline to week 6 at doses 0.1 to 3.0 mg/kg. After ivuxolimab, more expanded clones were found on average in CD8+ T cells than in CD4+ T cells. Antigen specificity was not determined for the clonally expanded peripheral T cells. Low levels of normalized T-cell clonal expansion were also seen in some nonresponding patients.

The trial excluded patients who had a history of autoimmune disease or who were on systemic immunosuppression. Peripheral blood for TCR sequencing was collected from all dose cohorts at baseline, on cycle 4 day 1, and on cycle 7 day 1. The samples were drawn from a first-in-human, open-label, multicenter phase I dose-escalation trial of ivuxolimab. Adults with locally advanced or metastatic melanoma, renal cell, hepatocellular, or head and neck squamous cell carcinoma were enrolled in the trial. Before TCR sequencing, CD4+ T cells and CD8+ T cells were sorted from peripheral blood as separate populations. This clone occurred a few times. Its antigen is unknown. The sample holds no much larger clone one base away, and base qualities are not on file. CDR1 SGHRS and CDR2 YFSETQ were looked up in the germline V gene. V loses 4 bases of germline sequence and J loses 0 bases, and the interval between the two ends is 13 bases. Including cysteine and phenylalanine, the CDR3 has 16 amino acids. This entry keeps only the CDR3 DNA: 48 bases, framed from base 1.

Genomic DNA was extracted from sorted cells for sequencing of the TCRbeta CDR3 region. TCRbeta CDR3 regions were sequenced using the immunoSEQ Assay. TCRdb retrieved this table from immuneACCESS and kept in-frame rearrangements only. Not all clones are present; in checked studies, unresolved V genes account for under half, and no reason is known for the remainder. The sample yields 90,000 to 100,000 clones; approximately 85% were counted once. The ten largest clonotypes hold 3.5% to 4.5% of the sample. This specimen consisted of CD4+ or CD8+ T cells sorted from blood, obtained in a trial of the OX40 agonist ivuxolimab. The chain uses TRBV5-1 and TRBJ1-4; confidence is insufficient to name the D gene. This receptor was obtained from an adult with an advanced solid tumor such as melanoma, head and neck, liver or kidney cancer. This receptor carries the CDR3 CASSPQAGATNEKLFF. The sequenced DNA is TGCGCCAGCAGCCCGCAGGCAGGCGCAACTAATGAAAAACTGTTTTTT.